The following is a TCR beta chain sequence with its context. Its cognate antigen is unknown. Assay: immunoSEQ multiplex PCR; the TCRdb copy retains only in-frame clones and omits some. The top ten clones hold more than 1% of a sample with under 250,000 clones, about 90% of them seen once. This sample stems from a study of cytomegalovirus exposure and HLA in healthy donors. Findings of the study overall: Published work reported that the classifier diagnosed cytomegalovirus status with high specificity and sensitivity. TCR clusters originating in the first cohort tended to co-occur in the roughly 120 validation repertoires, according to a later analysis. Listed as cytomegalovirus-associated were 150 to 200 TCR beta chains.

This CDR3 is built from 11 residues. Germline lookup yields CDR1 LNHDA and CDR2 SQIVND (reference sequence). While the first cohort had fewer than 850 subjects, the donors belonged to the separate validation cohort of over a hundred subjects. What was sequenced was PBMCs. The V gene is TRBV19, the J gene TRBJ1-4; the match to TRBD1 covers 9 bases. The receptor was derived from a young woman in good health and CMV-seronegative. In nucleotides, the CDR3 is TGTGCTTCGGGACAGGGCGGAAAACTGTTTTTT. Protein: CASGQGGKLFF.